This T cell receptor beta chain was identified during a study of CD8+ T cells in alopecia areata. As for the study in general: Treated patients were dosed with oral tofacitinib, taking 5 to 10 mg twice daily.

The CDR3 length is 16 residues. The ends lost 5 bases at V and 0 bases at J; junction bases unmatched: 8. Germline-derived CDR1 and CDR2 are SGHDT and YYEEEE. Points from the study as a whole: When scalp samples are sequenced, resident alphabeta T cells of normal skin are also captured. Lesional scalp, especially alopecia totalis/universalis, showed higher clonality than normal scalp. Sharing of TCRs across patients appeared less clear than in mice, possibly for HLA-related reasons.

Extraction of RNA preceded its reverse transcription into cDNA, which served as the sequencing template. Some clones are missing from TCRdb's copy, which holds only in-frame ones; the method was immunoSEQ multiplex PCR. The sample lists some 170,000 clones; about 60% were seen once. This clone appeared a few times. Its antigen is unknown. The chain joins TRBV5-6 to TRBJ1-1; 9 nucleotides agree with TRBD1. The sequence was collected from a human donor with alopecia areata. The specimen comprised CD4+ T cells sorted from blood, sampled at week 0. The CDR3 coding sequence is TGTGCCAGCAGTCGCCGGACAGGGGCCATGAACACTGAAGCTTTCTTT. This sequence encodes CASSRRTGAMNTEAFF.